Shown below are 7 T cell receptor delta chains from a single sample sequenced in a study of Vδ1+ human thymocytes. No antigen has been identified for these receptors. The template was reverse-transcribed extracted RNA. The CDR3 regions were amplified by multiplex PCR from V-gene primers to a constant-region primer. TCRdb fed the multiplex PCR reads to CATT. The sample records around 24,000 delta-chain clones, about 29% being singletons. Findings and caveats of the study: Highly polyclonal TRG and TRD repertoires with Gaussian CDR3 length distributions appeared in thymus.

Sequencing was carried out using Vdelta1+ gamma-delta thymocytes from the thymus. Described subset: FACS-sorted CD3+ TCRalphabeta- TCRVdelta1+ TCRVdelta2- thymocytes. These receptors came from a boy in the first two years of life who had congenital heart surgery.

The chain combines TRDV1 with TRDJ1, with 7 bases aligning to TRDD3. Trimming at V came to 1 base and at J to 0 bases, leaving 17 bases not matched to a gene. Germline-derived CDR1 and CDR2 are TSWWSYY and QGS. The CDR3 covers 20 residues. CDR3 nucleotide sequence: TGTGCTCTTGGGGAACATGGGGCGGGGGATGTGAACTTGTACACCGATAAACTCATCTTT. This encodes CALGEHGAGDVNLYTDKLIF.

The rearrangement links TRDV1 to TRDJ1; 8 nucleotides match TRDD3. This CDR3 is 21 amino acids long. Germline V gene data show CDR1 as TSWWSYY and CDR2 as QGS. Trimming at V came to 3 bases and at J to 0 bases, leaving 21 bases not matched to a gene. Here the CDR3 DNA reads TGTGCTCTTGGGGAGGCGGGGGCTTTCCCTACAAGACTGGGGGACACCGATAAACTCATCTTT. This gives the protein CALGEAGAFPTRLGDTDKLIF.

For this clone: Distinct nucleotide sequences in the sample also encode this CDR3. V is TRDV1 and J is TRDJ1, with TRDD3 matching over 9 bases. V shed 2 bases and J 0 bases; nucleotides not matched to a gene: 22. The CDR3 spans 22 residues. From germline, CDR1 is TSWWSYY and CDR2 QGS. The CDR3 DNA reads TGTGCTCTTGGGGAAGCTCTCCTGTCTTACTGGGGGACAACTTCGTACACCGATAAACTCATCTTT. It translates to CALGEALLSYWGTTSYTDKLIF.

This clone was seen more than once but under ten times. This sequence joins TRDV1 and TRDJ1, with 10 bases that match TRDD3. The CDR3 extends over 23 amino acids. Germline assignment: CDR1 TSWWSYY and CDR2 QGS. With V trimmed by 0 bases and J by 0 bases, 22 bases remained unmatched. CDR3 nucleotide sequence: TGTGCTCTTGGGGAACTTTTGGGCCCTTTTCCTACTGGGGGATCCCTCTACACCGATAAACTCATCTTT. This gives the protein CALGELLGPFPTGGSLYTDKLIF.

The rearrangement joins TRDV1 to TRDJ1; 12 bases line up with TRDD3. The CDR3 extends over 21 amino acids. V gave up 6 bases and J gave up 1 base; unmatched junction bases: 21. Germline V lookup: CDR1 TSWWSYY, CDR2 QGS. CDR3 nucleotides: TGTGCTCTTGGAAACACGAATCCTCTACTATACTGGGGGATACCCACCGATAAACTCATCTTT. This translates into CALGNTNPLLYWGIPTDKLIF.

This clone is labeled medium-sized. The sample contains more than one DNA sequence encoding this CDR3. V is TRDV1 and J is TRDJ1, with TRDD3 matching over 12 bases. Trimming at V came to 1 base and at J to 3 bases, leaving 18 bases not matched to a gene. Germline V gene lookup returns CDR1 TSWWSYY and CDR2 QGS. The CDR3 extends over 21 amino acids. In DNA form, the CDR3 reads TGTGCTCTTGGGGAACATTTCGGATACTGGGGGATACCCGTAGGCCCCGATAAACTCATCTTT. The encoded protein is CALGEHFGYWGIPVGPDKLIF.

The chain uses TRDV1 and TRDJ1; 10 bases fit TRDD3. The CDR3 is 17 residues long. Trimming removed 3 bases from V and 10 bases from J; junction bases left unmatched: 17. Germline lookup yields CDR1 TSWWSYY and CDR2 QGS. CDR3 sequence reads: CALGDKGLPPGGYGLIF. The CDR3 bases are TGTGCTCTTGGGGACAAGGGCCTGCCACCTGGGGGATATGGACTCATCTTT.